This T cell receptor (beta chain) was captured by sequencing in a study of blood T cell repertoires in COVID-19. As for the study in general: Sources were T cells, B-cell-depleted T cells, or PBMCs; the material itself was cDNA or gDNA.

The authors' processing: Amplification from reference gene primers served as the basis for estimated nucleated cell counts. Repertoires were generated with immunoSEQ multiplex PCR, while TCRdb's copy carries only in-frame clones and drops some. The D gene and trimming were derived from the DNA, and the V and J assignments and clone size from that table. The repertoire holds 150,000 or so clones, around 84% seen once, with almost 8.5% in the top ten. CDR1 is SGHVS and CDR2 is FQNEAQ in the germline V gene. The CDR3 sequence is 18 residues long. V was clipped by 5 bases and J by 1 base; unmatched bases: 11.

V and J are TRBV7-8 and TRBJ1-1, with 12 bases that match TRBD1. The sequencing input was peripheral blood. This receptor was identified in a woman aged 60-75 years with acute or convalescent COVID-19. The CDR3 sequence: CASSAPRDRGLGNTEAFF. The CDR3, as DNA: TGTGCCAGCAGCGCGCCTCGGGACAGGGGGCTTGGGAACACTGAAGCTTTCTTT. Full variable domain (outside the CDR3, taken from reference TRBV7-8 and TRBJ1-1): GAGVSQSPRYKVAKRGQDVALRCDPISGHVSLFWYQQALGQGPEFLTYFQNEAQLDKSGLPSDRFFAERPEGSVSTLKIQRTQQEDSAVYLCASSAPRDRGLGNTEAFFGQGTRLTVV.